Listed below are T cell receptor beta chains from one sample, sequenced in a study of OX40 agonist ivuxolimab in advanced cancers. Generated by immunoSEQ multiplex PCR, the TCRdb table keeps only in-frame clones and is missing some. Of tens of thousands of clones listed, about 90% are singletons. The input for sequencing was CD4+ or CD8+ T cells sorted from blood, taken in a trial of the OX40 agonist ivuxolimab. These receptors were taken from an adult with an advanced solid tumor such as melanoma, head and neck, liver or kidney cancer. Both conserved end residues are part of each CDR3. D genes are given only for firm matches. Where a row states a size, it is once, few, many or the class of an expanded clone; other rows omit it.

j_call clone_size v_call d_call cdr3_aa cdr3_nt
TRBJ1-5 NA TRBV21-1 NA CASSKALSGTGFFSNQPQHF TGTGCCAGCAGCAAAGCGCTTTCGGGGACAGGGTTTTTCAGCAATCAGCCCCAGCATTTT
TRBJ1-1 once TRBV11-2 NA CASSPSQIEAFF TGTGCCAGCAGCCCATCCCAGATTGAAGCTTTCTTT
TRBJ2-3 NA TRBV7-2 NA CASSLGTGFPDTQYF TGTGCCAGCAGCTTAGGCACAGGGTTTCCAGATACGCAGTATTTT
TRBJ1-6 NA TRBV5-1 TRBD1 CASSPGQMGTEGNSPLHF TGCGCCAGCAGCCCGGGACAGATGGGGACAGAGGGTAATTCACCCCTCCACTTT
TRBJ2-3 NA TRBV15 NA CATSRDLVADTQYF TGTGCCACCAGCAGAGATCTAGTGGCAGATACGCAGTATTTT
TRBJ2-1 NA TRBV28 TRBD2 CASSSTASGRSEQFF TGTGCCAGCAGTTCGACGGCTAGCGGGAGGAGTGAGCAGTTCTTC
TRBJ1-5 NA TRBV13 TRBD1 CASSKGQTNNQPQHF TGTGCCAGCAGCAAGGGACAGACAAATAATCAGCCCCAGCATTTT
TRBJ2-1 NA TRBV7-7 TRBD2 CASSPSGFPYNEQFF TGTGCTAGCAGTCCTAGCGGGTTCCCCTACAATGAGCAGTTCTTC
TRBJ2-3 NA TRBV7-9 NA CASSWGTADTQYF TGTGCCAGCAGCTGGGGGACCGCAGATACGCAGTATTTT
TRBJ1-2 NA TRBV7-9 NA CASSFGRNGYTF TGTGCCAGCAGCTTCGGACGTAATGGCTACACCTTC
TRBJ2-2 NA TRBV6-5 NA CASSRDGTNTGELFF TGTGCCAGCAGCCGGGACGGGACGAACACCGGGGAGCTGTTTTTT
TRBJ2-1 NA TRBV14 TRBD2 CASSQVGLAGVNEQFF TGTGCCAGCAGCCAAGTGGGCCTAGCGGGAGTCAATGAGCAGTTCTTC
TRBJ1-1 NA TRBV27 NA CASSLRGSGEAFF TGTGCCAGCAGTTTGAGGGGCTCAGGCGAAGCTTTCTTT
TRBJ2-1 NA TRBV6-5 TRBD2 CASRPLADSYNEQFF TGTGCCAGCAGACCTCTAGCGGATTCCTACAATGAGCAGTTCTTC
TRBJ2-5 NA TRBV27 NA CASRRITGPQETQYF TGTGCCAGCAGGAGAATAACAGGGCCCCAAGAGACCCAGTACTTC
TRBJ2-3 NA TRBV19 NA CASRKPGDTQYF TGTGCCAGTAGGAAACCGGGAGATACGCAGTATTTT
TRBJ2-7 NA TRBV4-3 TRBD1 CASSQEGRTGGSEQYF TGCGCCAGCAGCCAAGAGGGTCGGACAGGGGGATCCGAGCAGTACTTC
TRBJ2-5 NA TRBV5-1 NA CASSPNLSGETQYF TGCGCCAGCAGCCCAAACCTCTCCGGAGAGACCCAGTACTTC
TRBJ2-7 NA TRBV28 NA CASGGAPTYEQYF TGTGCCAGCGGCGGAGCACCTACCTACGAGCAGTACTTC
TRBJ2-2 NA TRBV7-7 NA CASSEGTVNTGELFF TGTGCTAGCAGCGAGGGGACGGTTAACACCGGGGAGCTGTTTTTT
TRBJ2-7 NA TRBV9 TRBD1 CASSPQGAGRYEQYF TGTGCCAGCAGCCCCCAGGGGGCGGGCCGATACGAGCAGTACTTC